These 14 T cell receptor gamma chains were all obtained from the same sample, sequenced in a study of γδ T cells in repeated Plasmodium falciparum infection. Flow sorting of PBMC yielded separate Vgamma9/Vdelta2+ and Vdelta2-negative gammadelta T cell populations for bulk repertoire analysis. TCRdb re-called the multiplex PCR reads via CATT. The data contain 20,000 to 30,000 gamma-chain clones, under 3% of them singletons. The specimen sequenced was gamma-delta T cells from blood. These receptors were taken from a pool of human donors (malaria-infected and uninfected, not separated).

This clone appeared many times. This DNA translates differently at residue 11 from the TCRdb protein, which is that of a much larger clone; a read error is likely, and the protein shown is the DNA's own translation. This chain uses TRGV9 with TRGJ1 or TRGJ2. CDR3 length: 13 amino acids. The germline V gene has CDR1 GITISATS and CDR2 ISYDGTV (reference sequence). CDR3 DNA: TGTGCCTTGTGGGAGGTGCTACGGTATAAGGAACTCTTT. Protein sequence: CALWEVLRYKELF.

This clone appeared many times. TCRdb attributes to this sequence the protein of a much larger clone, which differs from the DNA translation at residue 5; a read error is likely, and the protein displayed is translated from the DNA. The rearrangement uses TRGV9 and TRGJ1 or TRGJ2. Here the J gene was assigned by germline matching of the DNA, as TCRdb has none. The CDR3 has 14 amino acids. Germline V lookup: CDR1 GITISATS, CDR2 ISYDGTV (reference sequence). V was clipped by 5 bases and J by 0 bases; unmatched bases: 7. The CDR3 spells CALWGAVNYYKKLF. In DNA, the CDR3 is TGTGCCTTGTGGGGGGCCGTGAATTATTATAAGAAACTCTTT.

The sample holds a few counts of this clone. The TCRdb record carries a much larger clone's protein, which differs from this DNA's translation at residue 5; a read error is the likely cause, and the protein listed here is the DNA translation. J is TRGJ1 or TRGJ2 and V is TRGV3. The CDR3 is made up of 13 amino acids. Germline-derived CDR1 and CDR2 are VTNTFY and YDVSTARD (reference sequence). Trimming took 5 bases from V and 5 from J; bases not matched to a gene: 9. The CDR3 protein is CATWGGHDYKKLF. In DNA, the CDR3 is TGTGCCACCTGGGGCGGTCATGATTATAAGAAACTCTTT.

About this clone itself: The protein in TCRdb stems from a much larger clone and differs at residue 3 from this DNA's translation, likely a read error; here the protein is translated from the DNA. V usage is TRGV9 and J usage is TRGJ1 or TRGJ2. TCRdb offers no J gene call, so here the DNA was matched to germline to obtain one. Per the germline V gene, CDR1 is GITISATS and CDR2 is ISYDGTV (reference sequence). This CDR3 spans 14 amino acids. CDR3 residues: CASWEVNFYYKKLF. Here the CDR3 DNA reads TGTGCCTCGTGGGAGGTCAACTTTTATTATAAGAAACTCTTT.

This clone was found a few times. This DNA translates differently at residue 3 from the TCRdb protein, which is that of a much larger clone; a read error is likely, and the protein shown is the DNA's own translation. The sample holds other DNA sequences that translate to the same CDR3. The V call is TRGV9, the J call TRGJ1 or TRGJ2. Per germline, CDR1 GITISATS and CDR2 ISYDGTV (reference sequence). This CDR3 is built from 10 residues. The CDR3 loop is CASWEVGKLF. As DNA, the CDR3 is TGTGCCTCGTGGGAGGTGGGGAAACTCTTC.

The genes are TRGV9 and TRGJ1 or TRGJ2. TCRdb offers no J gene call, so here the DNA was matched to germline to obtain one. The trim removed 4 bases at V and 9 bases at J, leaving 9 bases unmatched. The CDR3 totals 12 residues. Germline V gene data show CDR1 as GITISATS and CDR2 as ISYDGTV (reference sequence). The CDR3 region has the DNA TGTGCCTTGTGGGAAGCAGGGCCTAAGAAACTCTTT. It encodes CALWEAGPKKLF.

This clone was counted at least ten times. The chain is built from TRGV5 and TRGJ1 or TRGJ2. The CDR3 covers 14 residues. The germline gives CDR1 VINAFY, CDR2 YDVSNSKD. V lost 0 bases, J lost 5 bases, and 7 bases stayed unmatched. The CDR3 DNA is TGTGCCACCTGGGACAGGCCCCCGGATTATAAGAAACTCTTT. This sequence encodes CATWDRPPDYKKLF.

This clone occurred many times. TCRdb's protein, taken from a much larger clone, differs from this DNA's translation at residue 5, likely owing to a read error; the protein displayed comes from the DNA. The chain employs TRGV3 and TRGJ1 or TRGJ2. TCRdb supplies no J gene; here it was assigned by aligning the nucleotide sequence to germline. The CDR3 is 13 amino acids. Germline CDR1 reads VTNTFY; CDR2 reads YDVSTARD (reference sequence). CDR3 DNA sequence: TGTGCCACCTGGGGCAGGCTATTGCGGGCGAAACTCTTT. It encodes CATWGRLLRAKLF.

In its sample, this clone was seen a few times. A read error likely explains this, since a far larger clone differs by one base. This specimen includes other DNA sequences encoding the same CDR3. The chain carries TRGV9 and TRGJP. TCRdb leaves out the J gene; it was filled in here by matching the DNA to germline. There are 18 residues in the CDR3. The junction had 8 bases not matched to a gene; V was cut back by 1 base and J by 5 bases. The germline gives CDR1 GITISATS, CDR2 ISYDGTV (reference sequence). CDR3 nucleotides: TGTGCCTTGTGGGAGGTTCGAGGAGAAGAGTTGGGCAAAAAAATCAAGGTATTT. It translates to CALWEVRGEELGKKIKVF.

This clone was picked up many times. The protein recorded in TCRdb matches a much larger clone and deviates from this DNA's translation at residue 12, suggesting a read error; the protein here is obtained by translating the DNA. The chain has TRGV9 and TRGJP. This CDR3 comprises 16 residues. Germline values: CDR1 GITISATS, CDR2 ISYDGTV (reference sequence). CDR3: CALWRSQELGKQIKVF. In nucleotides, the CDR3 is TGTGCCTTGTGGAGAAGTCAAGAGTTGGGCAAACAAATCAAGGTATTT.

To note about this clone: Translating this DNA gives a protein that differs at residue 5 from the TCRdb one, which belongs to a much larger clone; a read error is likely, and the protein shown is this translation. The chain links TRGV3 to TRGJ1 or TRGJ2. Here the J gene was assigned by germline matching of the DNA, as TCRdb has none. The germline CDR1 and CDR2 sequences are VTNTFY and YDVSTARD (reference sequence). The length of the CDR3 is 11 residues. CDR3 coding DNA: TGTGCCACCTGGGGCAGGCCTGCGAAACTCTTT. Amino acid sequence: CATWGRPAKLF.

This clone was picked up many times. The protein in TCRdb stems from a much larger clone and differs at residue 11 from this DNA's translation, likely a read error; here the protein is translated from the DNA. The chain is built from TRGV9 and TRGJ1 or TRGJ2. The CDR3 contains 14 residues. Per the germline V gene, CDR1 is GITISATS and CDR2 is ISYDGTV (reference sequence). CDR3 DNA sequence: TGTGCCTTGTGGGAGGCCCGTACGGTTTATCAGAAACTCTTT. Protein product: CALWEARTVYQKLF.

This clone was counted at least ten times. V usage is TRGV4 and J usage is TRGJ1 or TRGJ2. Since TCRdb gives no J gene, matching the DNA to germline was used here to assign it. This CDR3 region has 11 residues. The V segment lost 8 bases and the J segment 4 bases; nucleotides outside the gene matches: 5. Germline CDR1 reads EGSTGY; CDR2 reads YDSYTSSV. The CDR3: CATYEYYKKLF. DNA for the CDR3: TGTGCCACCTACGAGTATTATAAGAAACTCTTT.

This clone has at least ten counts. V and J are TRGV5 and TRGJ1 or TRGJ2. Trimming cost V 3 bases and J 5 bases; bases outside gene matches: 13. There are 15 residues in the CDR3. Germline V gives CDR1 VINAFY, CDR2 YDVSNSKD. The CDR3 DNA follows: TGTGCCACCTGGGACGGGGTCATTTACAATTATAAGAAACTCTTT. It specifies CATWDGVIYNYKKLF.